This paragraph reports one T cell receptor beta chain. There are a few counts of this clone. Its recognized antigen is unknown. Base quality data are lacking; no much larger clone is found one base away. These data belong to a study of beta chain features in type 1 diabetes (dated by TCRdb to the late 2010s). Broadly, across the study: Mean age, gender distribution, total cell number and subset yield did not differ between patients and healthy donors. Whereas all 30 or so donors provided naive and central memory subsets, regulatory and stem cell-like memory subsets were isolated from just 8 patients and about 8 healthy donors. In the study, TCRB repertoires of sorted circulating CD4+ T cell subsets from recently diagnosed type 1 diabetes patients were compared with those of matched healthy donors. Across all samples, approximately 100 million sorted cells were examined, and cell number per subset correlated strongly with RNA yield. The paper as a whole reports these results and caveats: Patients with type 1 diabetes made fewer insertions and deleted more nucleotides at VDJ recombination sites, implying thymic rearrangement abnormalities. Shorter templates might have been favored by PCR, but patient and control samples were amplified and corrected together, so both groups would have been affected equally by any skew. Sequencing cDNA rather than genomic DNA could over-represent highly expressing activated cells, although activation and CD3 levels did not differ between groups. A moderate but significant shortening of TCRB CDR3 length was observed in type 1 diabetes patients in all four CD4+ subsets. Naive, central memory and regulatory TCRB repertoires appeared to be more similar among patients than among healthy donors. Only small numbers of individuals were included in the HLA sub-analyses, which left unresolved whether HLA type had any influence on TCRB rearrangement.

The entire amount of isolated RNA was reverse transcribed using the High Capacity cDNA Reverse Transcription Kit, so the sequenced TCRB transcripts were expressed ones. Naive, central memory and regulatory T cell samples underwent deep immunoSEQ sequencing, averaging around 3.9 million total reads per sample. Sorted cells were lysed in RLT buffer and RNA was extracted with DNase-treated RNeasy Micro or Mini kits, depending on cell number. To prevent cross-contamination, every cell subset was processed on its own, while patient and healthy donor samples were processed together. TCRB sequences were amplified from cDNA with the immunoSEQ multiplex PCR, producing 87-bp fragments spanning the CDR3 region. Amplicons were sequenced on the Illumina HiSeq platform. The authors processed their data as follows. PCR bias was corrected computationally using synthetic template baselines, and reads within Hamming distance 2 were collapsed, with unmergeable singletons discarded. Reads were aligned against IMGT to assign V, D and J genes, CDR3 length and insertions or deletions at six rearrangement sites. Clonotype counts were normalized to sorted cell number within each subset before computing true diversity and Gini coefficients with the tcR R package. The overlap coefficient, calculated on TCRB nucleotide sequences, was used to measure repertoire sharing. Out-of-frame TCRB sequences from naive cells were analyzed as a proxy for the pre-selection repertoire. The table was pulled from immuneACCESS by TCRdb, which kept in-frame rearrangements only. Such tables lose some clones; where checked, under half of the loss comes from unresolved V genes, and the rest has no known cause. V and J calls and clone size are given by that table; D and trimming were obtained from the DNA. Across this sample there are around 240,000 clones, with 9.6% seen only once. The ten biggest clones cover just under 0.035% of the sample.

Each donor gave one peripheral blood draw, roughly 0.12 L on average, collected into heparinised tubes. Naive, central memory, regulatory and stem cell-like memory CD4+ T cells were sorted on a BD FACSAria II using a panel including CD45RO, CCR7, CD25, CD127, CD95 and CD27. Every sorted population had a purity above 95%. PBMCs were isolated immediately by Lymphoprep density gradient centrifugation and stained directly without culture. Samples were stained and sorted in pairs, with one healthy donor and one patient per experiment, so that batch effects were minimized. The V end gives up 0 bases and the J end 7 bases, leaving 10 bases in the junction not matched to a gene. Per the germline V gene, SGHDT is the CDR1 and YYEEEE is the CDR2. The CDR3 runs 17 amino acids, cysteine and phenylalanine included. Just the 51-base CDR3 DNA is kept, in frame starting at base 1.

The chain is encoded by TRBV5-6 joined to TRBJ2-1; 10 nucleotides in the junction match TRBD2. Source material: naive CD4+ T cells from blood. This sample's cell subset or site label indicates: true naive CD4+ T cells. This clonotype was obtained from a young woman in good health. The nucleotide sequence is TGTGCCAGCAGCTTGGCCAGTAGCGGGGGGTTCCTAAATGAGCAGTTCTTC. This yields the protein CASSLASSGGFLNEQFF.